Listed here is a single T cell receptor beta chain. Here immunoSEQ multiplex PCR was the method, and the copy in TCRdb shows in-frame clones only, minus some. The table has 45,000 to 60,000 clones, approximately 86% seen once. This sample stems from a study of blood T cell repertoires in COVID-19. Study in general: Samples of COVID-19 (acute and convalescent) were obtained from the United States, Italy and Spain.

V shed 5 bases and J shed 3 bases, with 10 bases lying between them. Germline CDR1 LNHNV, CDR2 YYDKDF (reference sequence). This CDR3 comprises 14 residues. This receptor was obtained from a man in his 60s with acute or convalescent COVID-19. Specimen: peripheral blood. This chain connects TRBV15 to TRBJ1-4, with D maybe TRBD1 (6 bases). CDR3 protein: CATSRTVSNEKLFF. In DNA, the CDR3 is TGTGCCACCAGCCGGACAGTATCTAATGAAAAACTGTTTTTT.